Sequencing of this T cell receptor (beta chain) was carried out in a study of cytomegalovirus exposure and HLA in healthy donors. Findings and caveats of the study: Analysis performed later found roughly 17,000 TCR beta sequences associated with HLA alleles at 0.05 false discovery rate.

60 Vbeta and 13 Jbeta primers were used in PCR. Generated by immunoSEQ multiplex PCR, the TCRdb table keeps only in-frame clones and is missing some. The data contain 110,000 to 150,000 clones, around 79% of them seen just once; the ten biggest clones take up about 4%. This CDR3 region has 16 residues. Germline V gene data show CDR1 as SEHNR and CDR2 as FQNEAQ (reference sequence). As to this clone: What it binds is unknown. An end of the junction does not agree with germline; a read error may underlie this.

V is TRBV7-9 and J is TRBJ2-7; 8 positions agree with TRBD1. This TCR derives from a male donor in good health and CMV-seronegative. Sample: PBMCs. DNA of the CDR3: TGTTCCAGCAGCCCTGGACAGGGTATAACACGCGACGAGCAGTACTTC. This gives the protein CSSSPGQGITRDEQYF.